This T cell receptor (beta chain) originates from a study of technical replicates of blood from a handful of donors. Clones were sequenced by immunoSEQ multiplex PCR, and TCRdb holds only the in-frame ones, with some missing. The sample lists approximately 51,000 clones; roughly 95% were seen once. The CDR3 runs to 16 residues. J lost 9 bases, V lost 0 bases, and 14 bases had no gene match. Germline V gene sequence: CDR1 SGDLS, CDR2 YYNGEE. This chain connects TRBV9 to TRBJ1-2; 7 nucleotides line up with TRBD1. This sequence originates from a human donor in good health. Some clones in this sample may be carry-over from other donors' samples. Sequenced material: PBMCs. CDR3 coding DNA: TGTGCCAGCAGCGTAGCTGGGGGACAGCGGGTTGGACGCTACACCTTC. Protein sequence: CASSVAGGQRVGRYTF. Full variable domain (missing parts from reference TRBV9 and TRBJ1-2): DSGVTQTPKHLITATGQRVTLRCSPRSGDLSVYWYQQSLDQGLQFLIQYYNGEERAKGNILERFSAQQFPDLHSELNLSSLELGDSALYFCASSVAGGQRVGRYTFGSGTRLTVV.